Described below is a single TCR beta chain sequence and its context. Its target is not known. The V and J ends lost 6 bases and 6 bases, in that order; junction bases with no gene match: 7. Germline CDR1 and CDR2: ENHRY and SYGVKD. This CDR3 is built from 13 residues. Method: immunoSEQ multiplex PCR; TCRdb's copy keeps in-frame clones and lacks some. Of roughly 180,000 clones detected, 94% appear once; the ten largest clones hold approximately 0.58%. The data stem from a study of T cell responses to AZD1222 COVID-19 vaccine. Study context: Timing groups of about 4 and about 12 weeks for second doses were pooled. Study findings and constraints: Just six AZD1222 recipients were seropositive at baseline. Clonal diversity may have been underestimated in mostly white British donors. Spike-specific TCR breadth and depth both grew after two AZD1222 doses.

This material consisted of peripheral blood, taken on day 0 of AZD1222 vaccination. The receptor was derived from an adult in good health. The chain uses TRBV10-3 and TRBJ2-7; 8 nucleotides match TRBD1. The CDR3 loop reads CAISQGQGGEQYF. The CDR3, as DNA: TGTGCCATCAGCCAAGGACAGGGTGGCGAGCAGTACTTC.